These 18 T cell receptor beta chains came from one sample sequenced in a study of identical twins. One entry per CDR3 protein, called by TCRdb with MiXCR from the 5' RACE reads. The sample gives around 530,000 distinct CDR3 sequences, 13% to 15% of which show up once; roughly 0.44% is in the top ten. The data also belong to a second study, concerning yellow fever vaccine responses in identical twins.

The source material was CD4+ T cells sorted from blood. These receptors were taken from a woman between 18 and 29 years old in good health.

This clonotype showed up many times. This chain connects TRBV3-1 to TRBJ2-4, with 7 bases lining up with TRBD2. Germline lookup yields CDR1 LGHDT and CDR2 YNNKEL (reference sequence). V lost 1 base, J lost 6 bases, and 9 bases stayed unmatched. This CDR3 contains 16 residues. CDR3: CASSQGATSVGNIQYF. The CDR3 nucleotides read TGTGCCAGCAGCCAAGGGGCAACTAGCGTGGGAAACATTCAGTACTTC.

This sequence joins TRBV2 and TRBJ1-2; weak D call: TRBD1 (5 bases). CDR1 is SNHLY and CDR2 is FYNNEI in the germline V gene. V lost 7 bases and J lost 4, with 13 bases in between. This CDR3 has 13 amino acids. The DNA of the CDR3 is TGTGCCAGCAAGGTGAGGGGCGGCTATGGCTACACCTTC. It is translated as CASKVRGGYGYTF.

The chain has TRBV6-1 and TRBJ2-2, with D hard to call. The CDR3 contains 16 residues. V was cut by 6 bases and J by 0 bases, with 14 bases left in between. Germline V gene lookup returns CDR1 MNHNS and CDR2 SASEGT. CDR3 sequence (DNA): TGTGCCAGCAGCCCCGGCTATAGCTCGAACACCGGGGAGCTGTTTTTT. Translating it yields CASSPGYSSNTGELFF.

This sequence joins TRBV7-8 and TRBJ2-3, with 7 bases aligning to TRBD1. CDR1 is SGHVS, CDR2 FQNEAQ, per germline. V lost 8 bases to trimming and J lost 5 bases; unmatched junction nucleotides: 7. The CDR3 runs 13 residues. The CDR3 nucleotides are TGTGCCAGCCGCCGCAGGGGGAGAGATACGCAGTATTTT. Translated, it gives CASRRRGRDTQYF.

The chain links TRBV12-3 or TRBV12-4 to TRBJ2-2, with TRBD2 matching 8 bases. Trimming removed 10 bases from V and 6 bases from J; junction bases left unmatched: 10. The CDR3 is 14 amino acids. CDR3 in DNA: TGTGCCACCCGGCGGGGGGCGAGTGCCGGGGAGCTGTTTTTT. This sequence encodes CATRRGASAGELFF.

The V gene is TRBV20-1, the J gene TRBJ2-7, with 12 positions matching TRBD1. Germline V gene lookup returns CDR1 DFQATT and CDR2 SNEGSKA (reference sequence). After removal of 3 bases from V and 6 bases from J, the junction contained 6 bases not matched to a gene. The CDR3 contains 14 residues. The CDR3 loop is CSASKGQGAREQYF. The CDR3 coding sequence is TGCAGTGCTAGTAAGGGACAGGGGGCGCGCGAGCAGTACTTC.

The rearrangement joins TRBV6-1 to TRBJ2-1; D possibly uses TRBD1 or TRBD2 (5 bases each). Germline V gene lookup returns CDR1 MNHNS and CDR2 SASEGT. This CDR3 region has 16 residues. V lost 7 bases, J lost 3 bases, and 19 bases lay in between. The CDR3 here is CASILLRGPLYNEQFF. The CDR3 region has the DNA TGTGCCAGCATCCTACTCCGGGGACCTCTCTACAATGAGCAGTTCTTC.

This clonotype was detected only a few times. The DNA for the CDR3 is TGTGCCAGCAGTGATACGGGACAAGGCTATGGCTACACCTTC. Translating gives CASSDTGQGYGYTF. This chain uses TRBV25-1 with TRBJ1-2; D might be TRBD1 (6 bases). V was clipped by 3 bases and J by 4 bases, with 12 bases between them. Germline CDR1 and CDR2: MGHDK and SYGVNS. CDR3 length equals 14 residues.

The sample holds a few counts of this clonotype. The genes are TRBV21-1 and TRBJ2-2. TRBV21-1 is a pseudogene locus. The CDR3 has 15 amino acids. The CDR3 region has the DNA TGTGCCAGCAGCCGATTGGACCGACCACCCGGGGAGCTGTTTTTT. It yields the protein CASSRLDRPPGELFF.

There are a few counts of this clonotype. V is TRBV20-1 and J is TRBJ2-5, with TRBD2 identical over 10 bases. The V and J ends lost 2 bases and 5 bases, in that order; junction bases with no gene match: 8. CDR3 length equals 15 residues. CDR1 DFQATT and CDR2 SNEGSKA come from the germline V gene (reference sequence). The CDR3 loop reads CSARWLAGVEETQYF. In nucleotides, the CDR3 is TGCAGTGCTAGATGGCTAGCGGGAGTCGAGGAGACCCAGTACTTC.

A few counts support this clonotype. CDR3 nucleotide sequence: TGTGCCAGCAGTAGAGAAGGAAGCAATCAGCCCCAGCATTTT. Translation: CASSREGSNQPQHF. This chain connects TRBV2 to TRBJ1-5; no clear D. Trimming took off 5 bases at V and 1 base at J, with 9 bases between the two ends. From germline, CDR1 is SNHLY and CDR2 FYNNEI. The CDR3 totals 14 residues.

This clonotype was found a few times. The chain couples TRBV29-1 to TRBJ1-2; the D is unclear. This CDR3 comprises 11 residues. Looked up from germline, CDR1 is SQVTM and CDR2 is ANQGSEA. V shed 5 bases and J shed 4 bases, with 8 bases lying between them. The CDR3 here is CSVWAAYGYTF. CDR3 DNA: TGCAGCGTTTGGGCAGCCTATGGCTACACCTTC.

The V gene is TRBV12-3 or TRBV12-4, the J gene TRBJ2-1; 9 bases match TRBD2. V was pared by 1 base and J by 7 bases, with 14 bases of the junction left unmatched. The CDR3 spans 18 residues. CDR3 residues: CASSLVFGGRARSNEQFF. DNA for the CDR3: TGTGCCAGCAGTTTAGTATTCGGCGGGAGGGCCCGTTCTAATGAGCAGTTCTTC.

This clonotype was recorded a few times. This chain links TRBV7-3 with TRBJ2-3; TRBD2 matches 9 bases. The CDR3 is made up of 14 amino acids. J lost 7 bases, V lost 4 bases, and 6 bases had no gene match. Germline V gene sequence: CDR1 SGHTA, CDR2 FQGTGA. This CDR3 is CASSSQAGGHTQYF. The CDR3 coding sequence is TGTGCCAGCAGCTCCCAGGCGGGGGGGCATACGCAGTATTTT.

This clonotype was seen a few times. The V and J genes are TRBV4-1 and TRBJ2-4; D unresolved. The CDR3 has 17 residues. Germline V gives CDR1 MGHRA, CDR2 YSYEKL. Trimming stripped 0 bases from V and 3 bases from J, with 15 bases between. CDR3 in amino acids: CASSQDNQGNSKNIQYF. DNA for the CDR3: TGCGCCAGCAGCCAAGATAATCAAGGGAATAGCAAAAACATTCAGTACTTC.

The rearrangement joins TRBV6-1 to TRBJ2-2, with D uncertain. The germline V gene has CDR1 MNHNS and CDR2 SASEGT. The V end lost 6 bases, the J end lost 4 bases, and 15 bases lay between the germline ends. The CDR3 totals 15 residues. CDR3 amino acids: CASSPVGPPTGELFF. In DNA form, the CDR3 reads TGTGCCAGCAGCCCTGTCGGGCCGCCCACCGGGGAGCTGTTTTTT.

This clonotype has just a few counts. The chain employs TRBV7-3 and TRBJ2-3; 11 bases agree with TRBD2. The J segment lost 4 bases and the V segment lost 5 bases, leaving 8 bases of the junction unmatched. The CDR3 consists of 16 residues. The germline V gene encodes CDR1 SGHTA and CDR2 FQGTGA. CDR3 sequence (DNA): TGTGCCAGCAGCCCAAAACCGGGACTAGCGGCAGATACGCAGTATTTT. As protein: CASSPKPGLAADTQYF.

Only a few counts were recorded for this clonotype. The chain has TRBV7-9 and TRBJ2-1; 15 bases fit TRBD2. The CDR3 sequence is 16 residues long. V was clipped by 9 bases and J by 9 bases; unmatched bases: 12. Germline-derived CDR1 and CDR2 are SEHNR and FQNEAQ (reference sequence). CDR3 sequence reads: CASRINPGLAGGEQFF. The CDR3 nucleotides read TGTGCCAGTCGAATTAACCCGGGACTAGCGGGAGGTGAGCAGTTCTTC.